The next 5 T cell receptor beta chains were all read from a single sample in a study of OX40 agonist ivuxolimab in advanced cancers. The repertoire was sequenced with immunoSEQ multiplex PCR; TCRdb's copy has only in-frame clones and lacks some. Found here are about 81,000 clones, 88% of them singletons; the top ten hold 0.4% to 0.6%. Specimen: CD4+ or CD8+ T cells sorted from blood, collected in a trial of the OX40 agonist ivuxolimab. These receptors all stem from an adult with an advanced solid tumor such as melanoma, head and neck, liver or kidney cancer.

The CDR3, as DNA: TGTGCCAGCAGCGGGATGTACGAGCAGTACTTC. Translating gives CASSGMYEQYF. This rearrangement joins TRBV2 to TRBJ2-7; tentatively, D is TRBD2 (5 bases). The germline CDR1 and CDR2 sequences are SNHLY and FYNNEI. This CDR3 spans 11 amino acids. Trimming took off 6 bases at V and 4 bases at J, with 7 bases between the two ends.

This clone has a handful of counts. CDR3 protein: CASSPGHSPLYGYTF. The CDR3 region has the DNA TGTGCCAGCAGTCCCGGGCATTCCCCTCTCTATGGCTACACCTTC. The chain uses TRBV6-5 and TRBJ1-2, with no clear D. Germline loops: CDR1 MNHEY, CDR2 SVGAGI. This CDR3 spans 15 amino acids. V was cut by 5 bases and J by 4 bases, with 17 bases left in between.

The chain links TRBV5-1 to TRBJ1-2, with TRBD1 matching over 8 bases. The CDR3 consists of 15 residues. Germline loops: CDR1 SGHRS, CDR2 YFSETQ. The V gene end was trimmed by 0 bases and the J gene end by 7 bases; junction bases not matched to a gene: 8. The CDR3 loop reads CASSLGPSGGSGYTF. CDR3 coding DNA: TGCGCCAGCAGCTTGGGACCCTCAGGGGGCAGTGGCTACACCTTC.

This clone was seen once. The chain employs TRBV6-1 and TRBJ2-2, with D possibly TRBD2 on 6 matching bases. This CDR3 is built from 15 residues. Trimming removed 8 bases from V and 8 bases from J, with 21 bases in between. The V gene's germline CDR1 is MNHNS and CDR2 SASEGT. The CDR3 sequence is CASEGGGSRRGELFF. CDR3 coding DNA: TGTGCCAGCGAGGGAGGAGGTAGCCGGCGAGGGGAGCTGTTTTTT.

V gene TRBV6-1 combines with J gene TRBJ1-4, with D unclear. This CDR3 is built from 11 residues. Germline CDR1 MNHNS, CDR2 SASEGT. Trimming took 3 bases from V and 7 from J, leaving 3 bases between them. CDR3 loop: CASSEGEKLFF. In DNA form, the CDR3 reads TGTGCCAGCAGTGAGGGTGAAAAACTGTTTTTT.